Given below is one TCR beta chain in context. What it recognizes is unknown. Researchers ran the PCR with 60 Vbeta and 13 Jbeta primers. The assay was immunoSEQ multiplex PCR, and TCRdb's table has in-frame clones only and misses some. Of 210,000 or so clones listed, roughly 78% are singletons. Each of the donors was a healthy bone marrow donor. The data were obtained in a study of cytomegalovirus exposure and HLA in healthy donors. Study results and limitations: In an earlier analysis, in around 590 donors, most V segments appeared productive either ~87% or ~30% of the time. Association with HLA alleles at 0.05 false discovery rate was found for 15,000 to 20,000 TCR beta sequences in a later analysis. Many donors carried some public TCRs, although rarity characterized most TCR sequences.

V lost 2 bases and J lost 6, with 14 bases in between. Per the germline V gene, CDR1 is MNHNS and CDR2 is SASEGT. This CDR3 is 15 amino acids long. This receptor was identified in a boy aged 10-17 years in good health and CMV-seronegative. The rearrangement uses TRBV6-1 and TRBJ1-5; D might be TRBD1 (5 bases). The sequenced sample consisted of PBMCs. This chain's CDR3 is CASSERWGEGQPQHF. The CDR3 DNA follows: TGTGCCAGCAGTGAACGTTGGGGGGAAGGTCAGCCCCAGCATTTT.